The 26 T cell receptor beta chains presented below share a single source sample, sequenced in a study of somatic mutations in cytotoxic T cells in rheumatoid arthritis. Assay: immunoSEQ multiplex PCR; the TCRdb copy retains only in-frame clones and omits some. The table has 27,000 or so clones, more than 75% seen once. The sequenced sample consisted of CD8+ T cells sorted from blood. The receptors originated from an adult with rheumatoid arthritis.

The table lists this clone with a count of one. This chain connects TRBV15 to TRBJ1-5; D perhaps matches TRBD1 (5 bases). Deletions cut 1 base from V and 7 bases from J, with 20 bases between. CDR3 length equals 17 residues. Germline V gives CDR1 LNHNV, CDR2 YYDKDF (reference sequence). CDR3 DNA sequence: TGTGCCACCAGCAGAGGGCACCTAGGTCAGGGAGGACAGCCCCAGCATTTT. This encodes CATSRGHLGQGGQPQHF.

This sequence joins TRBV5-6 and TRBJ2-1; no clear D gene. The CDR3 covers 11 residues. V shed 0 bases and J shed 10 bases, with 5 bases lying between them. Per the germline V gene, CDR1 is SGHDT and CDR2 is YYEEEE. The DNA of the CDR3 is TGTGCCAGCAGCTTGGGATACGAGCAGTTCTTC. Protein sequence: CASSLGYEQFF.

The gene calls are TRBV14 and TRBJ2-7; D possibly corresponds to TRBD2 (6 bases). The V and J ends lost 3 bases and 9 bases respectively, with 15 bases between them. Looked up from germline, CDR1 is SGHDN and CDR2 is FVKESK. The CDR3 contains 13 residues. In DNA form, the CDR3 reads TGTGCCAGCAGCCAGGGCGGGACGGGGAGGCAGTACTTC. It encodes CASSQGGTGRQYF.

The rearrangement joins TRBV11-2 to TRBJ2-2; TRBD2 might be the D (5 bases). CDR3 size: 15 residues. Trimming took off 5 bases at V and 6 bases at J, with 16 bases between the two ends. Germline lookup yields CDR1 SGHAT and CDR2 FQNNGV. CDR3 in amino acids: CASSRGTAFAGELFF. The CDR3 region has the DNA TGTGCCAGCAGCCGGGGTACGGCATTTGCCGGGGAGCTGTTTTTT.

This sequence joins TRBV9 and TRBJ1-2; D remains ambiguous. In germline, CDR1 is SGDLS, CDR2 YYNGEE. The V gene lost 0 bases and the J gene lost 1 base, with 13 bases spanning the gap. The CDR3 runs 16 residues. Here the CDR3 reads CASSVESQPFNYGYTF. The DNA of the CDR3 is TGTGCCAGCAGCGTAGAGTCACAGCCTTTTAACTATGGCTACACCTTC. The whole variable domain, filled in from reference TRBV9 and TRBJ1-2, reads DSGVTQTPKHLITATGQRVTLRCSPRSGDLSVYWYQQSLDQGLQFLIQYYNGEERAKGNILERFSAQQFPDLHSELNLSSLELGDSALYFCASSVESQPFNYGYTFGSGTRLTVV.

This clone came up once. The chain carries TRBV27 and TRBJ2-1; no definite D call. The ends were cut back, 2 bases at V and 3 bases at J, with 8 bases in the middle. CDR1 and CDR2 from the germline V gene are MNHEY and SMNVEV (reference sequence). This CDR3 region has 14 residues. The CDR3 region has the DNA TGTGCCAGCAGTTTAAGACCAGTCTACAATGAGCAGTTCTTC. It is translated as CASSLRPVYNEQFF.

The chain employs TRBV20-1 and TRBJ2-4; D call uncertain. The CDR3 totals 10 residues. Germline V gene lookup returns CDR1 DFQATT and CDR2 SNEGSKA (reference sequence). V lost 4 bases to trimming and J lost 8 bases, with 6 bases between them. The CDR3 sequence: CSATVDIQYF. As DNA, the CDR3 is TGCAGTGCTACAGTGGACATTCAGTACTTC.

This clone has only one observation. This sequence joins TRBV28 and TRBJ1-1, with D hard to call. The CDR3 extends over 14 amino acids. V dropped 1 base and J dropped 2 bases, with 8 bases sitting between them. CDR1 MDHEN and CDR2 SYDVKM come from the germline V gene. Here the CDR3 reads CASSLYRLNTEAFF. The CDR3, as DNA: TGTGCCAGCAGTTTATACCGATTAAACACTGAAGCTTTCTTT.

The chain couples TRBV9 to TRBJ1-5; D may be TRBD1 (5 bases). Trimming took off 1 base at V and 4 bases at J, with 9 bases between the two ends. Germline V CDR1 and CDR2: SGDLS, YYNGEE. The CDR3 covers 14 residues. The CDR3 here is CASSVTEGNQPQHF. The CDR3 region has the DNA TGTGCCAGCAGCGTAACTGAGGGGAATCAGCCCCAGCATTTT. The entire variable domain, with the rest obtained from reference TRBV9 and TRBJ1-5, is as follows: DSGVTQTPKHLITATGQRVTLRCSPRSGDLSVYWYQQSLDQGLQFLIQYYNGEERAKGNILERFSAQQFPDLHSELNLSSLELGDSALYFCASSVTEGNQPQHFGDGTRLSIL.

This clone was picked up one time. The chain recombines TRBV4-3 with TRBJ2-7; maybe TRBD1 (6 bases). This CDR3 region has 16 residues. Trimming stripped 1 base from V and 2 bases from J, with 15 bases between. Germline CDR1 reads LGHNA; CDR2 reads YSLEER. The CDR3 DNA sequence: TGCGCCAGCAGCCAAGGGGACATGGATATCCCCTACGAGCAGTACTTC. It translates to CASSQGDMDIPYEQYF.

In its sample, this clone was seen once. V gene TRBV10-2 combines with J gene TRBJ2-2; D not certain. This CDR3 is 13 amino acids long. Germline V gene lookup returns CDR1 WSHSY and CDR2 SAAADI. Trimming shortened V by 6 bases and J by 0 bases, and 5 bases separated the two germline ends. Here the CDR3 DNA reads TGCGCCAGCAGCGGTACGAACACCGGGGAGCTGTTTTTT. As protein: CASSGTNTGELFF.

The chain is built from TRBV4-2 and TRBJ1-2, with 8 bases fitting TRBD1. The CDR3 consists of 16 residues. With 0 bases clipped from V and 0 bases from J, the junction kept 3 bases outside the gene matches. Germline CDR1 LGHNA, CDR2 YNFKEQ. The CDR3 protein is CASSQENRGANYGYTF. CDR3 bases: TGTGCCAGCAGCCAAGAGAACAGGGGGGCTAACTATGGCTACACCTTC.

The rearrangement uses TRBV7-2 and TRBJ2-1, with 9 bases identical to TRBD2. There are 18 residues in the CDR3. The V gene end was trimmed by 3 bases and the J gene end by 0 bases; junction bases not matched to a gene: 9. Looked up from germline, CDR1 is SGHTA and CDR2 is FQGNSA. Written as DNA, the CDR3 is TGTGCCAGCAGCTTTGGCTTAGCGGGAGCGCTCTCCTACAATGAGCAGTTCTTC. Protein sequence: CASSFGLAGALSYNEQFF.

The V and J genes are TRBV27 and TRBJ2-7; D might be TRBD2 (6 bases). The CDR3 spans 12 residues. V lost 4 bases to trimming and J lost 5 bases, with 9 bases between them. The germline V gene encodes CDR1 MNHEY and CDR2 SMNVEV (reference sequence). CDR3 coding DNA: TGTGCCAGCAGTTCGGAGGGCCACGAGCAGTACTTC. Translating gives CASSSEGHEQYF.

This chain joins TRBV7-9 and TRBJ2-3, with D possibly TRBD2 on 6 matching bases. Deletions cut 8 bases from V and 2 bases from J, with 20 bases between. The CDR3 has 16 residues. The germline V gene encodes CDR1 SEHNR and CDR2 FQNEAQ (reference sequence). The CDR3 protein is CASLSGDSFHTDTQYF. Written as DNA, the CDR3 is TGTGCCAGCCTATCCGGGGACTCCTTCCACACAGATACGCAGTATTTT.

This clone showed up just once. CDR3 nucleotides: TGTGCCAGCAGTTCCCCAGGGGGCGAGCAGTACTTC. Residues: CASSSPGGEQYF. This chain connects TRBV27 to TRBJ2-7; TRBD1 agrees at 7 bases. J lost 6 bases, V lost 4 bases, and 3 bases had no gene match. Germline loops: CDR1 MNHEY, CDR2 SMNVEV (reference sequence). The CDR3 is made up of 12 amino acids.

The chain recombines TRBV7-6 with TRBJ1-1; D is unclear. Trimming shortened V by 5 bases and J by 1 base, and 8 bases separated the two germline ends. The germline gives CDR1 SGHVS, CDR2 FNYEAQ. The CDR3 totals 13 residues. CDR3 in DNA: TGTGCCAGCAGCCGTATGGAGAACACTGAAGCTTTCTTT. This sequence encodes CASSRMENTEAFF. Complete variable domain (other parts from reference TRBV7-6 and TRBJ1-1): GAGVSQSPRYKVTKRGQDVALRCDPISGHVSLYWYRQALGQGPEFLTYFNYEAQQDKSGLPNDRFSAERPEGSISTLTIQRTEQRDSAMYRCASSRMENTEAFFGQGTRLTVV.

The chain combines TRBV27 with TRBJ1-2; D might be TRBD1 (5 bases). Germline V gives CDR1 MNHEY, CDR2 SMNVEV (reference sequence). V was trimmed by 5 bases and J by 8 bases, leaving 15 bases between them. The CDR3 consists of 13 residues. As DNA, the CDR3 is TGTGCCAGCAGTCTAATCCCTAGGGGAGGCTACACCTTC. This sequence encodes CASSLIPRGGYTF.

The table lists this clone with a few counts. The rearrangement uses TRBV19 and TRBJ1-5, with no clear D. V lost 7 bases, J lost 3 bases, and 10 bases lay in between. Germline lookup yields CDR1 LNHDA and CDR2 SQIVND (reference sequence). CDR3 length: 13 amino acids. CDR3 sequence (DNA): TGTGCCAGTAACATGGGGTTCAATCAGCCCCAGCATTTT. Amino acid sequence: CASNMGFNQPQHF.

This chain links TRBV5-6 with TRBJ2-6, with 7 bases identical to TRBD1. The CDR3 sequence is 19 residues long. Germline CDR1 is SGHDT and CDR2 is YYEEEE. The junction had 12 bases not matched to a gene; V was cut back by 3 bases and J by 0 bases. The CDR3 DNA reads as TGTGCCAGCAGCTCTCGGGACAGAGGATTGCCCTCTGGGGCCAACGTCCTGACTTTC. It translates to CASSSRDRGLPSGANVLTF.

The CDR3 is CASSESTANYGYTF. The DNA for the CDR3 is TGCGCCAGCAGTGAGTCGACAGCCAACTATGGCTACACCTTC. The chain joins TRBV10-2 to TRBJ1-2; a weak D match, TRBD1 (5 bases). The V end lost 0 bases, the J end lost 2 bases, and 7 bases lay between the germline ends. From germline, CDR1 is WSHSY and CDR2 SAAADI. The CDR3 covers 14 residues.

The chain is built from TRBV5-1 and TRBJ2-1; TRBD2 is a possible D gene (7 bases). Germline values: CDR1 SGHRS, CDR2 YFSETQ. The CDR3 sequence is 16 residues long. V gave up 0 bases and J gave up 3 bases, with 13 bases separating them. CDR3 loop: CASSLGRGGFYNEQFF. The CDR3 DNA is TGCGCCAGCAGCTTGGGGAGGGGGGGCTTCTACAATGAGCAGTTCTTC.

V is TRBV5-6 and J is TRBJ2-5; TRBD2 is a possible D gene (6 bases). Germline V gene sequence: CDR1 SGHDT, CDR2 YYEEEE. This CDR3 is 15 amino acids long. V lost 0 bases to trimming and J lost 5 bases, with 14 bases between them. CDR3 sequence reads: CASSLAGEVGETQYF. DNA of the CDR3: TGTGCCAGCAGCTTGGCGGGGGAGGTTGGGGAGACCCAGTACTTC.

This chain uses TRBV9 with TRBJ2-3, with TRBD1 matching 8 bases. V trimming: 3 bases; J trimming: 6 bases; junction bases outside the gene matches: 6. The CDR3 covers 14 residues. The germline gives CDR1 SGDLS, CDR2 YYNGEE. CDR3 nucleotide sequence: TGTGCCAGCAGCGCGGACAGGGCCAGGGATACGCAGTATTTT. It yields the protein CASSADRARDTQYF.

The chain is built from TRBV5-5 and TRBJ2-7; D is possibly TRBD1 (6 bases). From germline, CDR1 is SGHKS and CDR2 YYEKEE (reference sequence). V dropped 5 bases and J dropped 1 base, with 10 bases sitting between them. The CDR3 is 13 amino acids. CDR3 coding DNA: TGTGCCAGCAGATCAGACAGGTCCTACGAGCAGTACTTC. It is translated as CASRSDRSYEQYF.

The V call is TRBV11-2, the J call TRBJ2-7, with a weak D call TRBD2 (5 bases). Germline assignment: CDR1 SGHAT and CDR2 FQNNGV. Between the trimmed V and J ends, which lost 4 bases and 2 bases, there was a span of 15 bases. This CDR3 region has 15 residues. This chain's CDR3 is CASSSFGEEAYEQYF. The CDR3 nucleotides are TGTGCCAGCAGCTCATTTGGAGAGGAGGCCTACGAGCAGTACTTC. Supplemented by reference TRBV11-2 and TRBJ2-7, the full variable domain reads EAGVAQSPRYKIIEKRQSVAFWCNPISGHATLYWYQQILGQGPKLLIQFQNNGVVDDSQLPKDRFSAERLKGVDSTLKIQPAKLEDSAVYLCASSSFGEEAYEQYFGPGTRLTVT.